These T cell receptor beta chains were read from a single sample in a study of T cell repertoires in cytomegalovirus infection. Their antigen targets remain unknown. MiXCR was run by TCRdb on the reads, yielding one entry per CDR3 protein. In the table there are approximately 100,000 distinct CDR3 sequences, 35% to 50% of which are singletons. Sequences were derived from CD8+ T cells from cultured PBMCs, sampled from culture after CMV antigen stimulation. Receptors originate from a human donor in good health (CMV status not recorded). Some clones in this sample may be carry-over from other donors' samples. CDR3s leave out the opening cysteine and the closing phenylalanine or tryptophan.

V,CDR3
TRBV12-3/TRBV12-4,ASSLIGDTEAF
TRBV6-2/TRBV6-3,ASSYLSQGTYNEQF
TRBV5-1,ASRRNHLNTEAF
TRBV7-3,ASSLGGGEQETQY
TRBV11-2,ASSPSVLAKNIQY
TRBV12-5,ASGLFRLHTGEKLF
TRBV4-1,ASSSLETSRLETQY
TRBV5-4,ASSPDGVEQY
TRBV12-3/TRBV12-4,ASSSLNPNQPQH
TRBV27,ASTSLRTASGVETQY
TRBV12-3/TRBV12-4,ASSLVAGGATQY
TRBV7-8,ASSFLRNTEAF
TRBV27,ASIKSGGANEQF
TRBV7-6,ASSVGLAGDVTYNEQF
TRBV27,ASTNKGSLYNEQF
TRBV6-5,ASSYFTGEAGELF
TRBV27,ASSIGQGLPTGELF
TRBV7-6,ASSPGSGTEAF
TRBV9,ASSDSGGAYNEQF
TRBV20-1,SAKKIGAGGLYNEQF
TRBV11-2,ASSPWTGATGELF
TRBV7-6,ASNLHPGQSSYNEQF
TRBV4-1,ASSLKAPRDTSSYEQY
TRBV11-2,ASSLYGVGVPEAF
TRBV7-4,ASSLAGRVGTDTQY
TRBV27,ASSLFEGAQETQY
TRBV10-3,AITGGGEGFYTDTQY
TRBV7-8,ASSEPTGLAGGANTGELF
TRBV6-8,ASSTSGRTQETQY
TRBV20-1,SARDLGHPTSGPQH
TRBV20-1,SARARGAGTEAF
TRBV24-1,ATSVGGSYNEQF
TRBV28,ASSSPGGGTGELF
TRBV7-6,ASSPSSDRETYEQY
TRBV12-3/TRBV12-4,ASSSDVGQSNYGYT
TRBV6-5,ASSYNGGAPSQETQY
TRBV7-2,ASSATSAGNEQF
TRBV7-3,ASSSQGGETQY
TRBV4-1,ASSHAGTGMNTEAF
TRBV28,ASSDQGQETQY
TRBV7-9,ASSLGALGYT
TRBV7-6,ASSLGTDSNQPQH
TRBV7-6,ASSSPRGQLNTEAF
TRBV20-1,SARVRTANEKLF
TRBV29-1,SARDSYSYEQY
TRBV6-6,ASTATAGELF
TRBV7-2,ASSFRGGLNSYEQY
TRBV7-8,ASTHLGGSYEQY
TRBV19,ASNAGGVEAF
TRBV20-1,SARDLKGTVENIQY
TRBV7-6,ASSLLDRAGNTIY
TRBV29-1,SVENDRGLSEAF